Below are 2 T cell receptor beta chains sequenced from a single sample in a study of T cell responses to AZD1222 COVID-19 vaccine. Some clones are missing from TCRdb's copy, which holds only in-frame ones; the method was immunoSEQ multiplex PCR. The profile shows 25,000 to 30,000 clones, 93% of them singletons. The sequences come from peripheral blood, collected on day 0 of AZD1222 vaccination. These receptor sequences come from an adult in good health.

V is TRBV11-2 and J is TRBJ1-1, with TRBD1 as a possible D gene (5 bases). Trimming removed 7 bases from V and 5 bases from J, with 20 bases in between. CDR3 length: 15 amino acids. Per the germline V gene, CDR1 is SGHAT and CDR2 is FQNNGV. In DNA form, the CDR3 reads TGTGCCAGCACCGGACTCTCGGGGGTCGGGACTGAAGCTTTCTTT. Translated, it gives CASTGLSGVGTEAFF.

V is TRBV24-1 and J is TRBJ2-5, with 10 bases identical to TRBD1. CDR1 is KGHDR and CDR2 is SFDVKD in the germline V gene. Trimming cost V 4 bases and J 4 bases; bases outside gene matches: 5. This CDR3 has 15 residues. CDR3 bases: TGTGCCACCAGTGAAGACAGGGGGCGGGGAGAGACCCAGTACTTC. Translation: CATSEDRGRGETQYF.